This T cell receptor beta chain comes out of a study of blood T cells in healthy people across ages. Primed by a sample-barcoded 5' primer and a J-beta primer mix, a second PCR proceeded for about 7 to 11 cycles. A template-switch adaptor containing 12 random nucleotides labeled each cDNA molecule. TCRdb re-called the 5' RACE reads through MiXCR, storing one row per CDR3 protein. The sample includes roughly 830,000 distinct CDR3 sequences, around 62% of them seen just once. Germline CDR1 and CDR2: SQVTM and ANQGSEA. V trimming: 3 bases; J trimming: 0 bases; junction bases outside the gene matches: 8. This CDR3 has 15 residues.

V gene TRBV29-1 combines with J gene TRBJ2-7; 7 bases map to TRBD1. Specimen: blood. The receptor was derived from a man between 25 and 39 years old in good health. The CDR3 here is CSVELRDSFSYEQYF. CDR3 DNA sequence: TGCAGCGTTGAGCTACGGGACAGTTTCTCCTACGAGCAGTACTTC.